This T cell receptor (beta chain) was obtained from a study of graft-versus-host responses after intestinal transplantation (dated by TCRdb to about 2021). Concerning the study at large: The transplants that recipients got were multivisceral, liver-intestinal, or isolated intestinal. Every recipient was given anti-thymocyte globulin induction, followed by approximately three years of maintenance tacrolimus and steroids. Graft-versus-host and host-versus-graft alloreactive T cell clones were tracked in the graft, circulation and bone marrow after intestinal transplantation using bulk TCR-beta CDR3 sequencing. To identify alloreactive clones, pre-transplant mixed lymphocyte reaction products were sequenced and then compared with unstimulated pre-transplant donor and recipient T cells. Of the roughly 25 intestinal transplant recipients enrolled in the cohort, one of whom was a retransplant, 3 patients without pretransplant specimens were excluded. Donor T cell macrochimerism was defined as a peak of at least 4% donor T cells among recipient peripheral blood mononuclear cells. Rather than being sequenced by the commercial service, samples from three later patients were sequenced in-house on an Illumina MiSeq and processed with MiXCR.

Summary of the overall study and its limitations: Patients with donor T cell macrochimerism had high GvH to HvG T cell clonal ratios in their allografts. The conclusions were limited by the relatively low number and heterogeneity of the intestinal transplant patients. GvH clones turned up in recipient bone marrow, with some appearing earlier in ileal mucosa or blood, a pattern consistent with an intestinal mucosal origin. Early after transplant, peak levels of circulating GvH clones were associated with declines in HvG clones.

The germline V gene (reference sequence) provides CDR1 DFQATT and CDR2 SNEGSKA. The trim is 3 bases for V and 12 bases for J, with a gap of 6 bases between the germline ends. The CDR3 measures 10 amino acids from cysteine to phenylalanine. CDR3 DNA is the only sequence kept; it has 30 bases, read in frame from the first base. The time point label for this specimen denotes: cells obtained before transplantation from donor or recipient. CD3+CD4+ and CD3+CD8+ populations were FACS-sorted from unstimulated pre-transplant donor and recipient cells taken from spleen or lymph nodes. Libraries were built with the immunoSEQ multiplex PCR assay. For most patients, genomic DNA was isolated using the Qiagen DNeasy Blood and Tissue Kit and was shipped frozen to Adaptive Biotechnologies for TCR sequencing. For most patients, high-throughput TCR-beta CDR3 sequencing of genomic DNA was performed by Adaptive Biotechnologies. Processing in the source paper ran as follows. Adaptive's ImmunoSEQ software supplied the TCR sequencing data for around 19 patients, while MiXCR and VDJtools were used to process a few other patients. To correct CD4 versus CD8 sorting errors, sequences present in both subsets at a frequency ratio below 5:1 were removed. Because the origin of CDR3 nucleotide sequences shared between donor and recipient could not be assigned, those sequences were removed. To count as alloreactive, a clone needed at least 2-fold expansion over unstimulated cells and a minimum CFSE-low frequency of 0.002% (template counts) or 0.001% (read counts). Clones were considered mappable if detected in sequenced pre-transplant spleen, lymph node, or MLR CFSE-low populations of the donor or recipient. Cumulative frequency of alloreactive clones was calculated as a percentage of all sequences weighted by copy number. As stored in TCRdb, this immuneACCESS dataset retains in-frame rearrangements with V and J assigned. A fraction of the clones does not appear; measured against another copy, unresolved V genes explain less than half of the discrepancy, and the remainder lacks a known reason. D and trimming come from the DNA, and the V and J calls and clone size come from that table. The sample records roughly 100,000 clones, more than 85% of which are singletons. The ten largest clones take up 1.2% of the sample.

On this clone: It lacks a known antigen. Base qualities were left out, and no much larger clone turns up one base away.

The chain joins TRBV20-1 to TRBJ1-6; the D gene cannot be named for sure. The sequence was collected from a human donor who received an intestinal transplant. Sequenced material: unstimulated CD8+ T cells sorted from spleen or lymph node cells, taken before intestinal transplant. The bases are TGCAGTGCTAGGGAAGGACCCCTCCACTTT. It specifies CSAREGPLHF.